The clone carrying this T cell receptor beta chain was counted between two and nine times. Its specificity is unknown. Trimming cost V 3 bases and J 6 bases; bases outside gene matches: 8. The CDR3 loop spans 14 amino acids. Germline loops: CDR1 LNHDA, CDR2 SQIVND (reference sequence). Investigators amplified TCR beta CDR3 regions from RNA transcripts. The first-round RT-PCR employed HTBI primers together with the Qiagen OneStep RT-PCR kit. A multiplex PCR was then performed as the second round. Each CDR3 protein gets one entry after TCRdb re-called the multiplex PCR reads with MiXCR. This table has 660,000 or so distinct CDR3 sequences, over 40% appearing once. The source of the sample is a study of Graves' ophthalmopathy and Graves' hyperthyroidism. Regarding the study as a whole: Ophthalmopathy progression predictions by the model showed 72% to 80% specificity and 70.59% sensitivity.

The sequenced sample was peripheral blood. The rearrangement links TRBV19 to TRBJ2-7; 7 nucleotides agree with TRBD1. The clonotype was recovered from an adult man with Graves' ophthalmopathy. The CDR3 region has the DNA TGTGCCAGTAGTATTGGGACAGTTTCGACCGAGCAGTACTTC. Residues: CASSIGTVSTEQYF. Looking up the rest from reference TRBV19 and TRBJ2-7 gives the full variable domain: DGGITQSPKYLFRKEGQNVTLSCEQNLNHDAMYWYRQDPGQGLRLIYYSQIVNDFQKGDIAEGYSVSREKKESFPLTVTSAQKNPTAFYLCASSIGTVSTEQYFGPGTRLTVT.